This record covers a single T cell receptor beta chain. Its antigen is currently not known. Within one base of it there is no much larger clone, and no base qualities were kept. This sample is drawn from a study of graft-versus-host responses after intestinal transplantation (dated by TCRdb to the early 2020s). Concerning the study at large: Multivisceral, liver-intestinal, or isolated intestinal transplants were received by the recipients. Rather than being sequenced by the commercial service, samples from a few later patients were sequenced in-house on an Illumina MiSeq and processed with MiXCR. A peak of at least 4% donor T cells among recipient peripheral blood mononuclear cells was the definition used for donor T cell macrochimerism. Alloreactive clones were identified by sequencing pre-transplant mixed lymphocyte reaction products and comparing them with unstimulated pre-transplant donor and recipient T cells. After intestinal transplantation, graft-versus-host and host-versus-graft alloreactive T cell clones in the graft, circulation and bone marrow were tracked using bulk TCR-beta CDR3 sequencing. A cohort of 24 intestinal transplant recipients, including one retransplant, was enrolled, and a few patients lacking pretransplant specimens were excluded. All recipients received anti-thymocyte globulin induction followed by maintenance tacrolimus and steroids for three to four years.

The library was prepared using the immunoSEQ multiplex PCR assay. For most patients, high-throughput TCR-beta CDR3 sequencing of genomic DNA was performed by Adaptive Biotechnologies. The source study handled its data this way. TCR sequencing data for over 15 patients were retrieved from Adaptive's ImmunoSEQ software; three other patients were processed with MiXCR and VDJtools. CDR3 nucleotide sequences shared by donor and recipient were removed because the origin of these sequences could not be assigned. To count as alloreactive, a clone needed at least 2-fold expansion over unstimulated cells and a minimum CFSE-low frequency of 0.002% (template counts) or 0.001% (read counts). Mappable clones were those detected in sequenced pre-transplant spleen, lymph node, or MLR CFSE-low populations of the donor or recipient. The cumulative frequency of alloreactive clones was calculated as a percentage of all sequences, weighted by copy number. TCRdb's version of the immuneACCESS table is confined to in-frame rearrangements and falls short of the full clone set. An unresolved V gene accounts for under half of the shortfall where checked; the remainder is of unknown origin. The DNA was the basis for D and trimming; V, J and clone size are from that table. This sample gives tens of thousands of clones in total; approximately 94% of them show up just once. The ten most abundant clones make up around 1.6% of the sample.

What the work shows at the level of the full study, not this receptor alone: High GvH to HvG T cell clonal ratios were observed in the allografts of patients with donor T cell macrochimerism. Early after transplant, peak levels of circulating GvH clones were associated with declines in HvG clones. GvH clones were found in recipient bone marrow, and some of the GvH clones appeared earlier in ileal mucosa or blood, which is consistent with an intestinal mucosal origin. Conclusions were limited by the relatively low number and heterogeneity of intestinal transplant patients.

In the first month after transplant, blood samples were collected up to 4 times, and after that at least monthly when available. The CDR3 runs 13 residues from the cysteine to the phenylalanine. CDR3 DNA only is kept here, 39 bases in frame from base 1. Unmatched junction bases come to 6, with V trimmed by 6 bases and J by 4 bases. The germline V gene (reference sequence) yields WNHNN for CDR1 and SYGVQD for CDR2. In this chain, TRBV10-1 is recombined with TRBJ2-7, and 7 junctional nucleotides match TRBD1. The receptor's source is a human patient who received an intestinal transplant, so some T cells may come from the graft donor. This specimen was PBMCs, taken 335 days after intestinal transplant. The CDR3 reads as follows: CASSHDRVYEQYF. The nucleotide sequence is given as TGCGCCAGCAGCCACGACAGGGTGTACGAGCAGTACTTC.